These 29 T cell receptor beta chains were sequenced from one sample in a study of blood T cell repertoires in COVID-19. Assay: immunoSEQ multiplex PCR; the TCRdb copy retains only in-frame clones and omits some. The repertoire holds roughly 200,000 clones, with roughly 87% as singletons. Sequencing was performed on PBMCs or T cells enriched from blood (not recorded which). All receptors come from a young man in a cohort exposed to, infected with or recovered from COVID-19 (not recorded which).

In this sample, this clone turned up once. V gene TRBV19 combines with J gene TRBJ1-1, with a tentative D call TRBD1 (5 bases). The CDR3 sequence is 13 residues long. The V gene's germline CDR1 is LNHDA and CDR2 SQIVND (reference sequence). Between the trimmed V and J ends, which lost 5 bases and 5 bases, there was a span of 12 bases. The CDR3 reads CASSASGGTEAFF. The CDR3 DNA is TGTGCCAGTAGTGCCTCCGGGGGTACTGAAGCTTTCTTT.

The chain links TRBV2 to TRBJ2-7; 7 nucleotides align to TRBD2. Germline V gives CDR1 SNHLY, CDR2 FYNNEI. The CDR3 covers 15 residues. V lost 2 bases to trimming and J lost 7 bases; unmatched junction nucleotides: 11. CDR3 coding DNA: TGTGCCAGCAGTGAAAGAGGACTAGTTTCTGGTGAGCAGTACTTC. It is translated as CASSERGLVSGEQYF.

The chain has TRBV27 and TRBJ2-1; possibly TRBD2 for D (6 bases). V lost 5 bases, J lost 6 bases, and 14 bases lay in between. CDR3 length: 14 amino acids. Germline values: CDR1 MNHEY, CDR2 SMNVEV (reference sequence). The CDR3 DNA follows: TGTGCCAGCAGTCTTATGTCCGGGAGCAATGAGCAGTTCTTC. As protein: CASSLMSGSNEQFF.

The chain recombines TRBV28 with TRBJ1-5; D is unclear. CDR1 MDHEN and CDR2 SYDVKM come from the germline V gene. CDR3 size: 17 residues. V was shortened by 6 bases and J by 6 bases, with 24 bases between the two germline ends. The CDR3 loop is CASSFTPDSARGQPQHF. The CDR3 DNA is TGTGCCAGCAGCTTCACACCAGATAGCGCCAGAGGTCAGCCCCAGCATTTT.

The chain uses TRBV28 and TRBJ1-4; 7 nucleotides agree with TRBD1. This CDR3 region has 15 residues. CDR1 and CDR2 (germline): MDHEN, SYDVKM. The V and J ends lost 7 bases and 0 bases, in that order; junction bases with no gene match: 5. The DNA for the CDR3 is TGTGCCAGCACCTCCGGGACAGCAACTAATGAAAAACTGTTTTTT. Its translation is CASTSGTATNEKLFF. The entire variable domain, with the rest obtained from reference TRBV28 and TRBJ1-4, is as follows: DVKVTQSSRYLVKRTGEKVFLECVQDMDHENMFWYRQDPGLGLRLIYFSYDVKMKEKGDIPEGYSVSREKKERFSLILESASTNQTSMYLCASTSGTATNEKLFFGSGTQLSVL.

The chain has TRBV5-1 and TRBJ2-7; no clear D. V was pared by 0 bases and J by 1 base, with 8 bases between. Germline values: CDR1 SGHRS, CDR2 YFSETQ. The CDR3 contains 14 residues. The CDR3 loop reads CASSLAATSYEQYF. The CDR3 DNA sequence: TGCGCCAGCAGCTTGGCGGCGACATCCTACGAGCAGTACTTC. Full variable domain (missing parts from reference TRBV5-1 and TRBJ2-7): KAGVTQTPRYLIKTRGQQVTLSCSPISGHRSVSWYQQTPGQGLQFLFEYFSETQRNKGNFPGRFSGRQFSNSRSEMNVSTLELGDSALYLCASSLAATSYEQYFGPGTRLTVT.

The CDR3 region is CASSPRLGGLYEAFF. The DNA of the CDR3 is TGTGCCAGTAGTCCGCGTTTGGGGGGGCTGTATGAAGCTTTCTTT. This chain joins TRBV19 and TRBJ1-1; maybe TRBD1 (6 bases). V was cut by 5 bases and J by 7 bases, with 20 bases left in between. Germline V gene data show CDR1 as LNHDA and CDR2 as SQIVND (reference sequence). This CDR3 region has 15 residues. Full variable domain (missing parts from reference TRBV19 and TRBJ1-1): DGGITQSPKYLFRKEGQNVTLSCEQNLNHDAMYWYRQDPGQGLRLIYYSQIVNDFQKGDIAEGYSVSREKKESFPLTVTSAQKNPTAFYLCASSPRLGGLYEAFFGQGTRLTVV.

V and J are TRBV25-1 and TRBJ1-1, with a tentative D call TRBD1 (6 bases). V lost 7 bases and J lost 1, with 13 bases in between. This CDR3 has 14 residues. In germline, CDR1 is MGHDK, CDR2 SYGVNS. CDR3 region: CASTWTERNTEAFF. For the CDR3, the DNA is TGTGCCAGCACCTGGACAGAAAGGAACACTGAAGCTTTCTTT.

This clone was observed a single time. J is TRBJ2-7 and V is TRBV5-1; TRBD2 agrees at 7 bases. There are 14 residues in the CDR3. The V and J ends lost 5 bases and 3 bases, in that order; junction bases with no gene match: 8. Germline V gene sequence: CDR1 SGHRS, CDR2 YFSETQ. As DNA, the CDR3 is TGCGCCAGCAGTATAACGTCGGGAGGCTACGAGCAGTACTTC. Translating gives CASSITSGGYEQYF.

The V and J genes are TRBV14 and TRBJ2-7, with 7 bases fitting TRBD1. Germline loops: CDR1 SGHDN, CDR2 FVKESK. Germline trimming cut 0 bases from V and 3 bases from J; bases unmatched to any gene: 5. The CDR3 sequence is 15 residues long. CDR3 region: CASSQEPGQFYEQYF. The CDR3 region has the DNA TGTGCCAGCAGCCAAGAGCCGGGACAGTTCTACGAGCAGTACTTC.

The J gene is TRBJ1-1, the V gene TRBV12-1. TRBV12-1 constitutes a pseudogene. The CDR3 consists of 19 residues. Written as DNA, the CDR3 is TGTGCCAGCAGCGATGGAGGGCCACGACTTATCGGGAAGGTAACTGAAGCTTTCTTT. This encodes CASSDGGPRLIGKVTEAFF.

The count of this clone is one. This rearrangement joins TRBV2 to TRBJ1-2; 8 bases are a match to TRBD1. Germline V CDR1 and CDR2: SNHLY, FYNNEI. Unmatched junction bases numbered 7, after V lost 7 bases and J lost 6 bases. The CDR3 has 13 amino acids. The CDR3: CASKESGGNGYTF. The DNA of the CDR3 is TGTGCCAGCAAAGAATCAGGGGGCAATGGCTACACCTTC.

The chain has TRBV7-2 and TRBJ2-1; TRBD1 agrees at 7 bases. In germline, CDR1 is SGHTA, CDR2 FQGNSA. The CDR3 contains 14 residues. The trim removed 5 bases at V and 5 bases at J, leaving 6 bases unmatched. The CDR3 here is CASSPQTGHNEQFF. Written as DNA, the CDR3 is TGTGCCAGCAGCCCCCAGACAGGGCACAATGAGCAGTTCTTC. Full variable domain (rest looked up from reference TRBV7-2 and TRBJ2-1): GAGVSQSPSNKVTEKGKDVELRCDPISGHTALYWYRQSLGQGLEFLIYFQGNSAPDKSGLPSDRFSAERTGGSVSTLTIQRTQQEDSAVYLCASSPQTGHNEQFFGPGTRLTVL.

The chain carries TRBV10-3 and TRBJ2-1; 11 bases map to TRBD1. Trimming at V came to 10 bases and at J to 10 bases, leaving 9 bases not matched to a gene. Germline loops: CDR1 ENHRY, CDR2 SYGVKD. The CDR3 runs to 13 residues. The CDR3 sequence is CANSGTGGNEQFF. The CDR3 coding sequence is TGTGCCAACTCCGGGACAGGGGGTAACGAGCAGTTCTTC.

The chain employs TRBV28 and TRBJ2-7; D is possibly TRBD1 (5 bases). This CDR3 has 16 amino acids. Germline V gene data show CDR1 as MDHEN and CDR2 as SYDVKM. V shed 3 bases and J shed 1 base, with 16 bases lying between them. The CDR3 sequence is CASSFIGQRGSYEQYF. CDR3 DNA: TGTGCCAGCAGTTTTATAGGGCAAAGGGGTTCCTACGAGCAGTACTTC.

The chain recombines TRBV9 with TRBJ2-7, with TRBD1 identical over 11 bases. The CDR3 runs to 15 residues. CDR1 is SGDLS, CDR2 YYNGEE, per germline. Trimming at V came to 3 bases and at J to 6 bases, leaving 8 bases not matched to a gene. The CDR3 reads CASSAGTGGTREQYF. For the CDR3, the DNA is TGTGCCAGCAGCGCCGGGACAGGGGGAACTCGCGAGCAGTACTTC.

The J gene is TRBJ1-4, the V gene TRBV19; D not resolved. Germline V gene lookup returns CDR1 LNHDA and CDR2 SQIVND (reference sequence). The length of the CDR3 is 13 residues. The V end lost 6 bases, the J end lost 8 bases, and 13 bases lay between the germline ends. CDR3 coding DNA: TGTGCCAGTAGCGGCGGTGGGTGGGAAAAACTGTTTTTT. Translation: CASSGGGWEKLFF.

This rearrangement joins TRBV6-5 to TRBJ2-7, with TRBD1 identical over 7 bases. The V segment lost 5 bases and the J segment 4 bases; nucleotides outside the gene matches: 8. The germline CDR1 and CDR2 sequences are MNHEY and SVGAGI. The CDR3 runs to 14 residues. CDR3 nucleotides: TGTGCCAGCAGTACGTTGGGACAGCCATACGAGCAGTACTTC. Protein product: CASSTLGQPYEQYF.

The rearrangement uses TRBV27 and TRBJ2-3; D is ambiguous. The CDR3 totals 14 residues. V lost 4 bases and J lost 3, with 11 bases in between. CDR1 MNHEY and CDR2 SMNVEV come from the germline V gene (reference sequence). CDR3 sequence reads: CASSSSPQTDTQYF. The CDR3 nucleotides read TGTGCCAGCAGTTCGTCGCCCCAGACAGATACGCAGTATTTT.

This clone was counted between two and nine times. The CDR3 reads CASSATSGNPYNEQFF. CDR3 bases: TGTGCCAGCAGTGCCACTAGCGGGAACCCCTACAATGAGCAGTTCTTC. V is TRBV6-1 and J is TRBJ2-1; TRBD2 agrees at 10 bases. Germline trimming cut 4 bases from V and 2 bases from J; bases unmatched to any gene: 5. The germline V gene has CDR1 MNHNS and CDR2 SASEGT. The CDR3 runs 16 residues.

The J gene is TRBJ2-3, the V gene TRBV5-1; possibly TRBD2 for D (6 bases). There are 14 residues in the CDR3. Trimming removed 4 bases at V and 1 base at J, with 10 bases between. Germline CDR1 SGHRS, CDR2 YFSETQ. This CDR3 is CASSGGTGTDTQYF. DNA of the CDR3: TGCGCCAGCAGCGGGGGGACCGGCACAGATACGCAGTATTTT.

The genes are TRBV11-2 and TRBJ2-1; 8 positions agree with TRBD1. The CDR3 is 16 amino acids. V gave up 5 bases and J gave up 9 bases; unmatched junction bases: 15. Germline V lookup: CDR1 SGHAT, CDR2 FQNNGV. For the CDR3, the DNA is TGTGCCAGCAGCCTAGGGAGGACAGGGACTTTCTTTGAGCAGTTCTTC. The encoded protein is CASSLGRTGTFFEQFF.

Only a few counts were recorded for this clone. The chain uses TRBV7-9 and TRBJ2-1; TRBD2 might be the D (5 bases). The CDR3 has 15 amino acids. With 5 bases removed from V and 1 base from J, the gap between germline ends came to 12 bases. Germline CDR1 is SEHNR and CDR2 is FQNEAQ (reference sequence). The CDR3 nucleotides read TGTGCCAGCAGCACCCGTGAGGGATCCTACAATGAGCAGTTCTTC. Protein: CASSTREGSYNEQFF.

This chain uses TRBV11-3 with TRBJ2-1; a weak D match, TRBD2 (5 bases). Per the germline V gene, CDR1 is SGHNT and CDR2 is YENEEA. The CDR3 loop spans 16 amino acids. V lost 5 bases and J lost 0, with 14 bases in between. CDR3 coding DNA: TGTGCCAGCAGCCCCCGGCCGAGCGGCTCCTACAATGAGCAGTTCTTC. Protein: CASSPRPSGSYNEQFF.

This chain uses TRBV5-1 with TRBJ2-7; 8 bases agree with TRBD1. The length of the CDR3 is 15 residues. The germline V gene encodes CDR1 SGHRS and CDR2 YFSETQ. J lost 1 base, V lost 4 bases, and 7 bases had no gene match. The CDR3 region is CASSGDRSLSYEQYF. The CDR3 DNA reads as TGCGCCAGCAGCGGGGACAGGTCTCTATCCTACGAGCAGTACTTC. The full variable domain, with the rest looked up from reference TRBV5-1 and TRBJ2-7, is KAGVTQTPRYLIKTRGQQVTLSCSPISGHRSVSWYQQTPGQGLQFLFEYFSETQRNKGNFPGRFSGRQFSNSRSEMNVSTLELGDSALYLCASSGDRSLSYEQYFGPGTRLTVT.

V gene TRBV7-2 combines with J gene TRBJ1-5; 9 positions match TRBD1. Trimming at V came to 5 bases and at J to 3 bases, leaving 8 bases not matched to a gene. The CDR3 sequence is 16 residues long. Germline lookup yields CDR1 SGHTA and CDR2 FQGNSA. CDR3 amino acids: CASSPTGQGHNQPQHF. For the CDR3, the DNA is TGTGCCAGCAGCCCCACTGGACAGGGGCACAATCAGCCCCAGCATTTT.

This clone was seen ten or more times. The chain combines TRBV23-1 with TRBJ1-2; D remains unclear. TRBV23-1 is placed among ORFs of uncertain function. Trimming left V 0 bases short and J 2 bases short, with 7 bases between. CDR3 length equals 14 residues. The CDR3 region has the DNA TGCGCCAGCAGTCAATCGGGCAGCAACTATGGCTACACCTTC. Its protein is CASSQSGSNYGYTF.

This sequence joins TRBV27 and TRBJ2-2, with D possibly matching TRBD1 (6 bases). Trimming shortened V by 2 bases and J by 5 bases, and 15 bases separated the two germline ends. The CDR3 has 16 amino acids. In germline, CDR1 is MNHEY, CDR2 SMNVEV (reference sequence). The CDR3 DNA reads TGTGCCAGCAGTTTAGTTGGGCTCCAGGGGACCGGGGAGCTGTTTTTT. Translating it yields CASSLVGLQGTGELFF.

This clone was found once. V and J are TRBV5-1 and TRBJ2-7, with 9 bases that match TRBD1. Trimming removed 5 bases from V and 3 bases from J; junction bases left unmatched: 9. Germline CDR1 reads SGHRS; CDR2 reads YFSETQ. There are 15 residues in the CDR3. CDR3 in amino acids: CASSYQDRGSYEQYF. The CDR3 DNA reads TGCGCCAGCAGTTATCAGGACAGGGGAAGCTACGAGCAGTACTTC.